These 18 T cell receptor beta chains came from one sample sequenced in a study of T cell responses to AZD1222 COVID-19 vaccine. Assay used: immunoSEQ multiplex PCR; TCRdb lists only in-frame clones, some missing. The sample has some 130,000 clones, 90% seen once. The sequenced sample was peripheral blood, obtained on day 0 of AZD1222 vaccination. These receptors were taken from an adult in good health.

The V call is TRBV10-3, the J call TRBJ2-7, with D uncertain. There are 14 residues in the CDR3. Germline V gives CDR1 ENHRY, CDR2 SYGVKD. V was pared by 4 bases and J by 2 bases, with 12 bases between. CDR3 nucleotides: TGTGCCATCAGTGCCCATGTGGGAACCTACGAGCAGTACTTC. The encoded protein is CAISAHVGTYEQYF.

The V gene is TRBV19, the J gene TRBJ2-1; D may be TRBD2 (7 bases). This CDR3 contains 16 residues. V lost 5 bases to trimming and J lost 0 bases, with 14 bases between them. Germline V gene lookup returns CDR1 LNHDA and CDR2 SQIVND (reference sequence). DNA for the CDR3: TGTGCCAGTAGTTCCAAGGGGGGGAGCTCCTACAATGAGCAGTTCTTC. Translated, it gives CASSSKGGSSYNEQFF.

The chain combines TRBV5-1 with TRBJ2-2; the D gene is possibly TRBD2 (5 bases). The length of the CDR3 is 13 residues. The V end lost 4 bases, the J end lost 6 bases, and 10 bases lay between the germline ends. Germline V gives CDR1 SGHRS, CDR2 YFSETQ. CDR3 DNA sequence: TGCGCCAGCAGCACCGGGGTCGCCGGGGAGCTGTTTTTT. Translation gives CASSTGVAGELFF.

This chain joins TRBV28 and TRBJ2-2; 10 bases align to TRBD1. The J segment lost 5 bases and the V segment lost 5 bases, leaving 5 bases of the junction unmatched. This CDR3 has 15 amino acids. Germline V gene sequence: CDR1 MDHEN, CDR2 SYDVKM. The CDR3 spells CASSETGGRTGELFF. Written as DNA, the CDR3 is TGTGCCAGCAGTGAGACAGGGGGCCGGACCGGGGAGCTGTTTTTT. Combining the CDR3 with reference TRBV28 and TRBJ2-2 gives the whole variable domain DVKVTQSSRYLVKRTGEKVFLECVQDMDHENMFWYRQDPGLGLRLIYFSYDVKMKEKGDIPEGYSVSREKKERFSLILESASTNQTSMYLCASSETGGRTGELFFGEGSRLTVL.

The chain carries TRBV18 and TRBJ2-7; D is ambiguous. This CDR3 spans 15 amino acids. CDR1 and CDR2 (germline): KGHSH, LQKENI. The ends were cut back, 3 bases at V and 0 bases at J, with 12 bases in the middle. CDR3 nucleotides: TGTGCCAGCTCACCGGAAAGTAGCAGCTCCTACGAGCAGTACTTC. Translating gives CASSPESSSSYEQYF.

The V and J genes are TRBV5-8 and TRBJ1-2; D is undetermined. V was shortened by 0 bases and J by 5 bases, with 14 bases between the two germline ends. Germline values: CDR1 SGHTS, CDR2 YDEGEE. The CDR3 consists of 15 residues. As DNA, the CDR3 is TGTGCCAGCAGCTTGGGTTCGGGGAGGAGGTATGGCTACACCTTC. This sequence encodes CASSLGSGRRYGYTF.

The rearrangement uses TRBV7-2 and TRBJ1-2; 8 bases line up with TRBD1. Trimming removed 4 bases from V and 6 bases from J; junction bases left unmatched: 4. CDR1 and CDR2 (germline): SGHTA, FQGNSA. The CDR3 has 13 residues. CDR3 protein: CASSSGQVDGYTF. For the CDR3, the DNA is TGTGCCAGCAGCTCGGGACAGGTGGATGGCTACACCTTC.

The chain carries TRBV28 and TRBJ1-3; TRBD1 aligns across 10 bases. Germline CDR1 is MDHEN and CDR2 is SYDVKM. This CDR3 comprises 16 residues. The J segment lost 0 bases and the V segment lost 5 bases, leaving 4 bases of the junction unmatched. CDR3 sequence: CASSTRTGGSGNTIYF. The CDR3 region has the DNA TGTGCCAGCAGTACCCGGACAGGGGGCTCTGGAAACACCATATATTTT.

The rearrangement uses TRBV27 and TRBJ1-2; 10 bases fit TRBD1. CDR3 length: 12 residues. Looked up from germline, CDR1 is MNHEY and CDR2 is SMNVEV (reference sequence). V was clipped by 10 bases and J by 6 bases; unmatched bases: 5. The chain's CDR3 is CATATGGNGYTF. CDR3 nucleotides: TGTGCCACCGCGACAGGGGGCAATGGCTACACCTTC.

The chain has TRBV7-9 and TRBJ1-3; D unresolved. From germline, CDR1 is SEHNR and CDR2 FQNEAQ (reference sequence). The CDR3 has 12 residues. V was clipped by 8 bases and J by 1 base, with 6 bases between them. DNA of the CDR3: TGTGCCAGCCAACCTTCTGGAAACACCATATATTTT. This codes for CASQPSGNTIYF.

V usage is TRBV6-4 and J usage is TRBJ2-3, with 11 positions matching TRBD2. Germline CDR1 is MRHNA and CDR2 is SNTAGT. CDR3 length: 14 amino acids. J lost 1 base, V lost 9 bases, and 3 bases had no gene match. CDR3 in amino acids: CASSLAGGTDTQYF. In nucleotides, the CDR3 is TGTGCCAGTTCACTAGCGGGGGGCACAGATACGCAGTATTTT.

In nucleotides, the CDR3 is TGCGCCAGCAGCCAAAAAAAGGGAACTGAAGCTTTCTTT. It yields the protein CASSQKKGTEAFF. This chain uses TRBV4-3 with TRBJ1-1; D is ambiguous. This CDR3 has 13 amino acids. V dropped 2 bases and J dropped 5 bases, with 9 bases sitting between them. Germline V gene sequence: CDR1 LGHNA, CDR2 YSLEER.

The chain uses TRBV28 and TRBJ2-7; possible D gene TRBD1, 6 bases. The V gene's germline CDR1 is MDHEN and CDR2 SYDVKM. The CDR3 length is 13 residues. V shed 3 bases and J shed 6 bases, with 12 bases lying between them. The CDR3 here is CASSFDTGPEQYF. The CDR3 region has the DNA TGTGCCAGCAGTTTTGACACAGGGCCCGAGCAGTACTTC.

The chain has TRBV27 and TRBJ2-7; 8 bases line up with TRBD1. With V trimmed by 4 bases and J by 3 bases, 2 bases remained unmatched. The germline gives CDR1 MNHEY, CDR2 SMNVEV (reference sequence). This CDR3 region has 13 residues. In nucleotides, the CDR3 is TGTGCCAGCAGTTATACAGGGGGCTACGAGCAGTACTTC. The encoded protein is CASSYTGGYEQYF.

The chain has TRBV5-1 and TRBJ2-2; 9 bases are a match to TRBD1. This CDR3 has 14 amino acids. Trimming took 4 bases from V and 6 from J; bases not matched to a gene: 4. Germline lookup yields CDR1 SGHRS and CDR2 YFSETQ. This chain's CDR3 is CASSPGQGSGELFF. As DNA, the CDR3 is TGCGCCAGCAGCCCGGGACAGGGATCCGGGGAGCTGTTTTTT.

The V and J genes are TRBV5-1 and TRBJ2-3, with 13 bases that match TRBD2. Unmatched junction bases numbered 2, after V lost 0 bases and J lost 1 base. Germline-derived CDR1 and CDR2 are SGHRS and YFSETQ. This CDR3 has 17 amino acids. The CDR3, as DNA: TGCGCCAGCAGCTTGGCCGGACTAGCGGGGGGCACAGATACGCAGTATTTT. Translated, it gives CASSLAGLAGGTDTQYF.

The chain employs TRBV19 and TRBJ1-4; D uncertain. The germline V gene has CDR1 LNHDA and CDR2 SQIVND (reference sequence). The germline V and J ends were trimmed by 2 bases and 4 bases, with 14 bases remaining between them. This CDR3 region has 16 residues. CDR3 sequence reads: CASSISGPGVNEKLFF. DNA for the CDR3: TGTGCCAGTAGTATATCCGGGCCCGGGGTTAATGAAAAACTGTTTTTT.

This chain joins TRBV4-2 and TRBJ2-1, with TRBD1 identical over 7 bases. The germline V gene encodes CDR1 LGHNA and CDR2 YNFKEQ. CDR3 length: 19 residues. With V trimmed by 0 bases and J by 4 bases, 15 bases remained unmatched. The CDR3 is CASSQELRSFGQAYNEQFF. Written as DNA, the CDR3 is TGTGCCAGCAGCCAAGAACTTAGGTCTTTCGGACAGGCGTACAATGAGCAGTTCTTC.